Following are 20 T cell receptor beta chains from one sample sequenced in a study of blood T cell repertoires in COVID-19. Clones were read by immunoSEQ multiplex PCR, and TCRdb kept only the in-frame ones, dropping some. The sample has about 160,000 clones; 85% to 90% are singletons. Sequencing was done on a sample of PBMCs or T cells enriched from blood (not recorded which). The receptors originated from a woman aged 45-65 years who had recovered from COVID-19.

This rearrangement joins TRBV19 to TRBJ2-3; TRBD2 aligns across 7 bases. The CDR3 covers 14 residues. The trim removed 1 base at V and 4 bases at J, leaving 2 bases unmatched. CDR1 and CDR2 from the germline V gene are LNHDA and SQIVND (reference sequence). The CDR3 sequence: CASSIVAGPDTQYF. The CDR3 DNA sequence: TGTGCCAGTAGTATAGTAGCGGGTCCAGATACGCAGTATTTT.

V gene TRBV11-1 combines with J gene TRBJ1-1; no definite D call. Germline V gives CDR1 SGHAT, CDR2 FQDESV (reference sequence). V was pared by 3 bases and J by 3 bases, with 5 bases between. The CDR3 sequence is 12 residues long. CDR3 in DNA: TGTGCCAGCAGCTTTGAGTACACTGAAGCTTTCTTT. This gives the protein CASSFEYTEAFF.

This clone occurred a few times. J is TRBJ2-7 and V is TRBV7-8; 8 nucleotides agree with TRBD1. The J segment lost 5 bases and the V segment lost 5 bases, leaving 8 bases of the junction unmatched. The germline V gene encodes CDR1 SGHVS and CDR2 FQNEAQ. The CDR3 extends over 14 amino acids. The CDR3 DNA is TGTGCCAGCAGCACCCGACAGGGGAGGAACGAGCAGTACTTC. This gives the protein CASSTRQGRNEQYF.

This chain joins TRBV5-1 and TRBJ1-1; 9 bases map to TRBD1. There are 15 residues in the CDR3. V dropped 3 bases and J dropped 4; count of bases not matched to a gene: 7. Germline lookup yields CDR1 SGHRS and CDR2 YFSETQ. CDR3 protein: CASSWGTGSPTEAFF. The CDR3 DNA follows: TGCGCCAGCAGCTGGGGGACAGGGAGCCCCACTGAAGCTTTCTTT.

The chain carries TRBV3-1 (or the pseudogene TRBV3-2) and TRBJ1-6; D gene unclear. Trimming shortened V by 4 bases and J by 9 bases, and 25 bases separated the two germline ends. Per the germline V gene, CDR1 is LGHDT and CDR2 is YNNKEL (reference sequence). The CDR3 has 18 amino acids. As DNA, the CDR3 is TGTGCCAGCAGCCCCCCACGCCGCCCCGAGCCCGATAGTTCACCCCTCCACTTT. As protein: CASSPPRRPEPDSSPLHF.

This clone showed up just a few times. This chain uses TRBV6-1 with TRBJ2-3, with 7 bases identical to TRBD1. This CDR3 has 17 residues. The trim removed 4 bases at V and 5 bases at J, leaving 15 bases unmatched. Germline V gives CDR1 MNHNS, CDR2 SASEGT. DNA of the CDR3: TGTGCCAGCAGTGCCTCTCGGGTGAGGGGGCAAGGAGATACGCAGTATTTT. It specifies CASSASRVRGQGDTQYF.

The chain is built from TRBV4-3 and TRBJ2-3; perhaps TRBD2 as D (6 bases). The CDR3 runs 14 residues. V lost 0 bases, J lost 9 bases, and 13 bases lay in between. The germline CDR1 and CDR2 sequences are LGHNA and YSLEER. CDR3 nucleotides: TGCGCCAGCAGCCAAGATCGGGGGAGAGGCACGCAGTATTTT. It is translated as CASSQDRGRGTQYF.

This clone came up once. The V gene is TRBV29-1, the J gene TRBJ1-1, with TRBD1 identical over 7 bases. CDR1 is SQVTM, CDR2 ANQGSEA, per germline. The CDR3 has 12 residues. Trimming cost V 7 bases and J 5 bases; bases outside gene matches: 7. CDR3 protein: CSGRQGMTEAFF. The CDR3 DNA reads as TGCAGCGGTAGACAGGGAATGACTGAAGCTTTCTTT.

The chain has TRBV6-4 and TRBJ2-2; 10 bases are a match to TRBD1. The CDR3 spans 18 residues. Germline V lookup: CDR1 MRHNA, CDR2 SNTAGT. V gave up 7 bases and J gave up 2 bases; unmatched junction bases: 13. The CDR3 DNA reads as TGTGCCAGCACAAGTCCCGGCGGGACAGGGGAAAACACCGGGGAGCTGTTTTTT. Translating it yields CASTSPGGTGENTGELFF.

This chain uses TRBV19 with TRBJ2-3; a possible D gene is TRBD1 (5 bases). This CDR3 comprises 13 residues. Trimming shortened V by 5 bases and J by 1 base, and 7 bases separated the two germline ends. Germline loops: CDR1 LNHDA, CDR2 SQIVND (reference sequence). As DNA, the CDR3 is TGTGCCAGTAGTTACAGGCGCACAGATACGCAGTATTTT. As protein: CASSYRRTDTQYF.

The V gene is TRBV7-8, the J gene TRBJ2-7, with D possibly matching TRBD1 (5 bases). This CDR3 is 15 amino acids long. The germline gives CDR1 SGHVS, CDR2 FQNEAQ. Trimming cost V 1 base and J 6 bases, with 16 bases left between them. The CDR3 region has the DNA TGTGCCAGCAGCTTAGGTCACATGGGGCCCGGCGAGCAGTACTTC. Protein: CASSLGHMGPGEQYF. Full variable domain (missing parts from reference TRBV7-8 and TRBJ2-7): GAGVSQSPRYKVAKRGQDVALRCDPISGHVSLFWYQQALGQGPEFLTYFQNEAQLDKSGLPSDRFFAERPEGSVSTLKIQRTQQEDSAVYLCASSLGHMGPGEQYFGPGTRLTVT.

The chain joins TRBV27 to TRBJ1-5; tentatively, D is TRBD1 (5 bases). This CDR3 region has 16 residues. In germline, CDR1 is MNHEY, CDR2 SMNVEV (reference sequence). The V and J ends lost 4 bases and 5 bases respectively, with 18 bases between them. The CDR3: CASSSRVRQHHQPQHF. The CDR3, as DNA: TGTGCCAGCAGTTCCCGAGTCCGACAGCACCATCAGCCCCAGCATTTT.

This sequence joins TRBV6-5 and TRBJ2-7; 7 nucleotides line up with TRBD1. Germline lookup yields CDR1 MNHEY and CDR2 SVGAGI. The CDR3 covers 13 residues. V gave up 6 bases and J gave up 4 bases; unmatched junction bases: 6. In DNA form, the CDR3 reads TGTGCCAGCAGATCGACAGGGCTGTACGAGCAGTACTTC. As protein: CASRSTGLYEQYF.

The chain recombines TRBV19 with TRBJ1-6, with 9 bases identical to TRBD1. Germline V CDR1 and CDR2: LNHDA, SQIVND (reference sequence). V trimming: 6 bases; J trimming: 7 bases; junction bases outside the gene matches: 4. The CDR3 length is 14 residues. CDR3 coding DNA: TGTGCCAGTAGGGCGACAGGGGGGAATTCACCCCTCCACTTT. This encodes CASRATGGNSPLHF.

The chain links TRBV7-2 to TRBJ1-5, with a tentative D call TRBD1 (5 bases). This CDR3 region has 15 residues. From germline, CDR1 is SGHTA and CDR2 FQGNSA. V lost 4 bases and J 7 bases, leaving 17 bases between the germline ends. The CDR3, as DNA: TGTGCCAGCAGCTATTTGGGGGGGATGATGCAGCCCCAGCATTTT. Translated, it gives CASSYLGGMMQPQHF.

This sequence joins TRBV4-3 and TRBJ1-2; a weak D match, TRBD1 (5 bases). V lost 0 bases, J lost 4 bases, and 24 bases lay in between. Germline values: CDR1 LGHNA, CDR2 YSLEER. This CDR3 comprises 19 residues. The CDR3 loop is CASSQDRGFNLGGRYGYTF. The DNA of the CDR3 is TGCGCCAGCAGCCAAGATCGGGGTTTCAACTTGGGGGGACGCTATGGCTACACCTTC.

The chain is built from TRBV6-4 and TRBJ2-1, with D maybe TRBD1 (5 bases). Germline values: CDR1 MRHNA, CDR2 SNTAGT. This CDR3 is 19 amino acids long. V lost 6 bases and J 0 bases, leaving 24 bases between the germline ends. CDR3 sequence: CASSLTEAGPIYSYNEQFF. Written as DNA, the CDR3 is TGTGCCAGCAGCTTGACAGAGGCAGGACCCATATACTCCTACAATGAGCAGTTCTTC.

This clone was found once. The chain combines TRBV29-1 with TRBJ1-4; weak D call: TRBD1 (5 bases). V lost 4 bases and J lost 4, with 10 bases in between. The length of the CDR3 is 13 residues. Germline assignment: CDR1 SQVTM and CDR2 ANQGSEA. CDR3 sequence (DNA): TGCAGCGTTGCCCAGGGTTATAATGAAAAACTGTTTTTT. Translation gives CSVAQGYNEKLFF.

The CDR3 sequence is CASSIPGQGYEQYF. CDR3 nucleotide sequence: TGTGCCAGTAGTATCCCGGGACAGGGCTACGAGCAGTACTTC. V gene TRBV19 combines with J gene TRBJ2-7; 9 bases fit TRBD1. The germline V gene has CDR1 LNHDA and CDR2 SQIVND (reference sequence). V was clipped by 3 bases and J by 3 bases; unmatched bases: 3. This CDR3 spans 14 amino acids. Full variable domain (missing parts from reference TRBV19 and TRBJ2-7): DGGITQSPKYLFRKEGQNVTLSCEQNLNHDAMYWYRQDPGQGLRLIYYSQIVNDFQKGDIAEGYSVSREKKESFPLTVTSAQKNPTAFYLCASSIPGQGYEQYFGPGTRLTVT.

This chain joins TRBV19 and TRBJ2-1; weak D call: TRBD2 (5 bases). Germline assignment: CDR1 LNHDA and CDR2 SQIVND (reference sequence). With 11 bases removed from V and 4 bases from J, the gap between germline ends came to 15 bases. This CDR3 is built from 13 residues. CDR3 region: CAARSGSYNEQFF. The CDR3 region has the DNA TGTGCCGCCAGATCGGGATCTTACAATGAGCAGTTCTTC.